The rows below give T cell receptor beta chains drawn from one sample of a study of T cells after posttransplantation cyclophosphamide. Only in-frame clones appear in the TCRdb table, and some are missing; sequencing was by immunoSEQ multiplex PCR. Of thousands of clones in the sample, 74% are singletons; the top ten hold approximately 20%. The specimen was PBMCs, collected roughly 45 months after allogeneic stem cell transplant with posttransplant cyclophosphamide. The receptors originated from a young adult male patient who received an allogeneic stem cell transplant from a related donor, was CMV-positive, and had acute GVHD only. Some T cells may possibly be graft donor cells. Each CDR3 is given with its conserved first and last residue. D genes are given only for firm matches. Clone size is given for some rows only: seen once, a few or many times, or a class if the clone is expanded.

d_gene	abundance	v_gene	j_gene	CDR3nt	CDR3aa
.	.	TRBV4-3	TRBJ2-2	TGCGCCAGCAGCCAAGGGGCTTTATCCCCCGGGGAGCTGTTTTTT	CASSQGALSPGELFF
.	.	TRBV19	TRBJ1-1	TGTGCCAGTAGTATCTCTATTGTGAGTCGCACTGAAGCTTTCTTT	CASSISIVSRTEAFF
.	.	TRBV4-3	TRBJ2-5	TGCGCCAGCAGCCAAGAACGGGGGTACCAAGAGACCCAGTACTTC	CASSQERGYQETQYF
.	.	TRBV2	TRBJ1-5	TGTGCCAGCACCCAGTCCCCCCTAGGTCAGCCCCAGCATTTT	CASTQSPLGQPQHF
.	once	TRBV6-1	TRBJ2-2	TGTGCCAGCAATGTAGAGATCAACACCGGGGAGCTGTTTTTT	CASNVEINTGELFF
.	.	TRBV6-4	TRBJ2-3	TGTGCCAGCAGTGTCGGAATTGCGGGCTTAGATACGCAGTATTTT	CASSVGIAGLDTQYF
.	few	TRBV11-2	TRBJ2-1	TGTGCCAGCAGCTTCCCACCGGGACTCCGGGACTTTGAGCAGTTCTTC	CASSFPPGLRDFEQFF
TRBD1	.	TRBV5-6	TRBJ1-6	TGTGCCAGCAGCTTGACGTCCGGGACAGGGGGGAATTCACCCCTCCACTTT	CASSLTSGTGGNSPLHF
.	.	TRBV6-5	TRBJ2-7	TGTGCCAGCTACCGTTCTAGTTTTTCGGCCTACGAGCAGTACTTC	CASYRSSFSAYEQYF
TRBD1	.	TRBV4-2	TRBJ2-7	TGTGCCAGCAGCCAAAGGGGGTGGACAGGGATCTACGAGCAGTACTTC	CASSQRGWTGIYEQYF
TRBD2	.	TRBV4-3	TRBJ2-3	TGCGCCAGCAGCCAAACTCCCGTAGCGGGGGCAGTAGATACGCAGTATTTT	CASSQTPVAGAVDTQYF
.	.	TRBV7-2	TRBJ2-7	TGTGCCAGCAGCCCCGGGGTCCCCTACGAGCAGTACTTC	CASSPGVPYEQYF
.	.	TRBV5-6	TRBJ1-3	TGTGCCAGCAGCTTCGGGAGGCGTTCTGGAAACACCATATATTTT	CASSFGRRSGNTIYF
TRBD2	.	TRBV27	TRBJ2-7	TGTGCCAGCAGCCGCCTAGCGGGGGGGCCCGAGCAGTACTTC	CASSRLAGGPEQYF
.	.	TRBV19	TRBJ2-3	TGTGCCCCTTCCCCAGATACGCAGTATTTT	CAPSPDTQYF
TRBD1	.	TRBV19	TRBJ1-6	TGTGCCACCGCCTCGACAGGGGTGTATTCACCCCTCCACTTT	CATASTGVYSPLHF
.	once	TRBV7-2	TRBJ2-7	TGTGCCAGCAGCTTATCGCCCTCCCAGGAGCAGTACTTC	CASSLSPSQEQYF
.	.	TRBV7-2	TRBJ1-2	TGTGCCAGCAGCTTAGCGCAGGGAAACTATGGCTACACCTTC	CASSLAQGNYGYTF
TRBD1	.	TRBV7-9	TRBJ1-2	TGTGCCAGCAGTCCAAGACAGGGGGAGGGCTACACCTTC	CASSPRQGEGYTF
.	.	TRBV18	TRBJ1-3	TGTGCCAGCTCACCAATTAGGCGGGGCAGCTCTGGAAACACCATATATTTT	CASSPIRRGSSGNTIYF
TRBD1	.	TRBV9	TRBJ2-3	TGTGCCAGCAGCGTAGCTACGGCGACAGGGGGCACAGATACGCAGTATTTT	CASSVATATGGTDTQYF
TRBD2	.	TRBV4-3	TRBJ2-3	TGCGCCAGCAGCCAAGGGACTAGCGGGGACGGCGCAGATACGCAGTATTTT	CASSQGTSGDGADTQYF
.	few	TRBV4-1	TRBJ2-2	TGCGCCAGCAGCCAAGAGGGCAGGGTCACCGGGGAGCTGTTTTTT	CASSQEGRVTGELFF
.	.	TRBV18	TRBJ1-5	TGTGCCAGCTCACCGGACGGGAGTCAGCCCCAGCATTTT	CASSPDGSQPQHF
.	.	TRBV30	TRBJ2-2	TGTGCCTGGAGGGGACTGGGGGCCGGGGAGCTGTTTTTT	CAWRGLGAGELFF
.	few	TRBV15	TRBJ1-5	TGTGCCACCAGCAGACGGCAGGGCCAGCCCCAGCATTTT	CATSRRQGQPQHF
.	.	TRBV6-5	TRBJ1-6	TGTGCCAGCAGTTACTCGAGGGGGGGGTTTGACTCACCCCTCCACTTT	CASSYSRGGFDSPLHF
.	few	TRBV4-2	TRBJ1-6	TGTGCCAGCAGCCCGCGGGGGGGGGTCGCACCCCTCCACTTT	CASSPRGGVAPLHF
.	.	TRBV7-3	TRBJ1-6	TGTGCCAGCAGCATAGACTTTAATTCACCCCTCCACTTT	CASSIDFNSPLHF
TRBD1	once	TRBV30	TRBJ2-5	TGTGCCTGGAATATCGGGACAGGGTCCGAGACCCAGTACTTC	CAWNIGTGSETQYF
TRBD2	.	TRBV5-1	TRBJ2-5	TGCGCCAGCAGCTCAAGCGCGGGGGGAGAGACCCAGTACTTC	CASSSSAGGETQYF
.	.	TRBV29-1	TRBJ1-2	TGCAGCGTTGAAGATGCGGAAGCCTATGGCTACACCTTC	CSVEDAEAYGYTF
.	.	TRBV29-1	TRBJ1-2	TGCAGCGTTGTAGGGGGACGGCCGAATTCGTATGGCTACACCTTC	CSVVGGRPNSYGYTF
TRBD1	few	TRBV27	TRBJ2-5	TGTGCCAGCAGTTTGGGGACAGGGGCGGTGGAGACCCAGTACTTC	CASSLGTGAVETQYF
.	.	TRBV21-1	TRBJ2-1	TGTGCCAGCAAGGACAGGTACAATGAGCAGTTCTTC	CASKDRYNEQFF
TRBD1	few	TRBV4-1	TRBJ1-3	TGCGCCAGCAGCCAAGACTACAGGGGCACTGGAAACACCATATATTTT	CASSQDYRGTGNTIYF
.	.	TRBV19	TRBJ1-5	TGTGCCAGTAACAGCTATAATCAGCCCCAGCATTTT	CASNSYNQPQHF
.	few	TRBV9	TRBJ2-7	TGTGCCAGCAGCCCCCTAGGGCGGGGAGCTTTGGAGCAGTACTTC	CASSPLGRGALEQYF
TRBD1	few	TRBV7-7	TRBJ2-5	TGTGCCAGCAGCAGGGACAGAGAAGAGACCCAGTACTTC	CASSRDREETQYF
TRBD1	.	TRBV6-5	TRBJ1-1	TGTGCCAGCAGCCGGGGACAGGGGATATCTGAAGCTTTCTTT	CASSRGQGISEAFF
.	.	TRBV12-5	TRBJ1-5	TGTGCTAGTGGTTTGGGGGACTCTCGAAGCAATCAGCCCCAGCATTTT	CASGLGDSRSNQPQHF
.	once	TRBV30	TRBJ2-6	TGTGCCTGGAGTGCTAACTCTGGGGCCAACGTCCTGACTTTC	CAWSANSGANVLTF
TRBD2	.	TRBV7-6	TRBJ2-2	TGTGCCAGCAGTTCTAGCGGGGCGGGCACCGGGGAGCTGTTTTTT	CASSSSGAGTGELFF
.	.	TRBV6-1	TRBJ1-4	TGTGCCAGCAGGTCAGGGTCTACTAATGAAAAACTGTTTTTT	CASRSGSTNEKLFF
.	.	TRBV5-1	TRBJ1-2	TGCGCCAGCAGCTTGGGCCGGTGGGGGACTCCCCCGTACCTCTATGGCTACACCTTC	CASSLGRWGTPPYLYGYTF
.	.	TRBV4-1	TRBJ2-3	TGCGCCAGCAGCCAAGGGCCGGGCGGGGGCTATGATACGCAGTATTTT	CASSQGPGGGYDTQYF
.	few	TRBV2	TRBJ2-7	TGTGCCAGCAGGGACATCTACGAGCAGTACTTC	CASRDIYEQYF
TRBD2	.	TRBV19	TRBJ2-1	TGTGCCAGTAGTATATTTCTAGCGGGGGGGTTTGAGCAGTTCTTC	CASSIFLAGGFEQFF
.	once	TRBV15	TRBJ2-7	TGTGCCACCAGCAAAGAGGGAAGGGGGATCTACGAGCAGTACTTC	CATSKEGRGIYEQYF
TRBD2	.	TRBV29-1	TRBJ2-2	TGCAGCGCCCGCGGGGGGCCGGGCGGGGAGCTGTTTTTT	CSARGGPGGELFF
TRBD1	.	TRBV27	TRBJ1-1	TGTGCCAGCAGTTTATTTTTCGGGACAGGGGAGGAAGCTTTCTTT	CASSLFFGTGEEAFF
.	.	TRBV4-1	TRBJ2-3	TGCGCCAGCAGCCGCAAAAGGGCGGTAGGGACTGGCGAGCCCTATACGCAGTATTTT	CASSRKRAVGTGEPYTQYF
.	.	TRBV28	TRBJ2-1	TGTGCCAGCAGTCATCCGACAGGCGATATCACTCGGAGATCCTACAATGAGCAGTTCTTC	CASSHPTGDITRRSYNEQFF
TRBD1	.	TRBV19	TRBJ1-5	TGTGCCAGTACTTCCCGGGACAGGGGGCGCGGGGGTCAGCCCCAGCATTTT	CASTSRDRGRGGQPQHF
TRBD1	.	TRBV7-8	TRBJ1-6	TGTGCCAGCAGCTGGACAGGGACTAATTCACCCCTCCACTTT	CASSWTGTNSPLHF
.	once	TRBV10-3	TRBJ1-1	TGTGCCATCATTGACACCCAACTCCCTGAAGCTTTCTTT	CAIIDTQLPEAFF